The 30 T cell receptor beta chains in this list originate from one sample, sequenced in a study of blood T cell repertoires in COVID-19. Assay used: immunoSEQ multiplex PCR; TCRdb lists only in-frame clones, some missing. This table has about 350,000 clones, 88% appearing once. Sample: peripheral blood. These receptors were taken from an older woman with COVID-19, enrolled during active disease.

The chain has TRBV3-1 (or the pseudogene TRBV3-2) and TRBJ2-7; 11 nucleotides agree with TRBD2. Germline CDR1 is LGHDT and CDR2 is YNNKEL (reference sequence). This CDR3 has 18 residues. Trimming cost V 1 base and J 3 bases; bases outside gene matches: 11. CDR3: CASSQAPISGGAGYEQYF. CDR3 nucleotide sequence: TGTGCCAGCAGCCAAGCCCCGATTAGCGGGGGGGCGGGCTACGAGCAGTACTTC.

This clone has a single count. The chain links TRBV9 to TRBJ1-3, with TRBD1 as a possible D gene (6 bases). V dropped 3 bases and J dropped 3 bases, with 16 bases sitting between them. The CDR3 totals 16 residues. The germline CDR1 and CDR2 sequences are SGDLS and YYNGEE. The CDR3 loop reads CASSAKGGNIGNTIYF. The CDR3 bases are TGTGCCAGCAGCGCGAAGGGGGGGAACATTGGAAACACCATATATTTT.

V and J are TRBV5-1 and TRBJ1-1; D is ambiguous. The CDR3 runs 14 residues. V gave up 0 bases and J gave up 4 bases, with 10 bases separating them. CDR1 is SGHRS, CDR2 YFSETQ, per germline. CDR3 protein: CASSLVEGGTEAFF. For the CDR3, the DNA is TGCGCCAGCAGCTTGGTGGAGGGAGGCACTGAAGCTTTCTTT.

The chain carries TRBV20-1 and TRBJ2-7; 8 positions agree with TRBD1. This CDR3 region has 15 residues. Germline trimming cut 3 bases from V and 1 base from J; bases unmatched to any gene: 8. Germline-derived CDR1 and CDR2 are DFQATT and SNEGSKA (reference sequence). The CDR3 bases are TGCAGTGCTAGTCCTACGACAGGGGTGTCCTACGAGCAGTACTTC. Translated: CSASPTTGVSYEQYF.

The CDR3 reads CASSFYGENIQYF. CDR3 DNA: TGTGCCAGCAGCTTTTACGGGGAAAACATTCAGTACTTC. The rearrangement uses TRBV7-8 and TRBJ2-4; D possibly corresponds to TRBD2 (5 bases). Germline CDR1 and CDR2: SGHVS and FQNEAQ. The length of the CDR3 is 13 residues. Deletions cut 3 bases from V and 5 bases from J, with 8 bases between.

The chain recombines TRBV11-1 with TRBJ1-1; a possible D gene is TRBD1 (6 bases). The CDR3 consists of 12 residues. Germline V gene data show CDR1 as SGHAT and CDR2 as FQDESV (reference sequence). V lost 5 bases to trimming and J lost 8 bases, with 12 bases between them. The CDR3 DNA reads as TGTGCCAGCAGCCAACAGGGTTACGAAGCTTTCTTT. This gives the protein CASSQQGYEAFF.

On this clone: Germline and junction disagree at one end, which may indicate a read error. The same CDR3 can be traced to other DNA sequences in this sample. The V gene is TRBV5-1, the J gene TRBJ2-1; 8 positions agree with TRBD1. Per the germline V gene, CDR1 is SGHRS and CDR2 is YFSETQ. This CDR3 contains 15 residues. This CDR3 is CASSLGQGAYNEQFF. In DNA, the CDR3 is TGCGCCAGCAGCTTGGGGCAGGGGGCCTATAATGAGCAGTTCTTC.

The chain links TRBV10-3 to TRBJ1-2; the match to TRBD1 covers 8 bases. The germline gives CDR1 ENHRY, CDR2 SYGVKD. CDR3 length equals 13 residues. With V trimmed by 10 bases and J by 6 bases, 10 bases remained unmatched. The CDR3 here is CATTGDPTDGYTF. CDR3 DNA: TGTGCCACGACAGGGGATCCCACGGATGGCTACACCTTC.

This clone was seen just once. The rearrangement uses TRBV10-2 and TRBJ2-1; D is uncertain. The germline V gene has CDR1 WSHSY and CDR2 SAAADI. V gave up 2 bases and J gave up 4 bases, with 9 bases separating them. CDR3 size: 14 residues. CDR3: CASSENPQYNEQFF. The CDR3 DNA reads TGCGCCAGCAGTGAGAATCCCCAATACAATGAGCAGTTCTTC.

The chain has TRBV6-5 and TRBJ2-7; possibly TRBD2 for D (5 bases). The CDR3 covers 14 residues. CDR1 is MNHEY and CDR2 is SVGAGI in the germline V gene. Trimming removed 2 bases from V and 5 bases from J, with 13 bases in between. The CDR3, as DNA: TGTGCCAGCAGTTACGATCCTAGCAACGACGAGCAGTACTTC. The encoded protein is CASSYDPSNDEQYF.

The gene calls are TRBV27 and TRBJ1-1, with D maybe TRBD1 (6 bases). Germline V lookup: CDR1 MNHEY, CDR2 SMNVEV (reference sequence). Trimming cost V 8 bases and J 5 bases, with 15 bases left between them. This CDR3 contains 13 residues. CDR3 residues: CASSTGLRTEAFF. DNA of the CDR3: TGTGCCAGCTCTACAGGGCTTAGGACTGAAGCTTTCTTT.

The chain has TRBV7-2 and TRBJ1-1; tentative D call: TRBD1 (5 bases). The CDR3 runs to 16 residues. V was clipped by 0 bases and J by 4 bases, with 15 bases between them. Germline lookup yields CDR1 SGHTA and CDR2 FQGNSA. CDR3 nucleotide sequence: TGTGCCAGCAGCTTAGCGGTGGGGCCTACCCCCACTGAAGCTTTCTTT. Translation: CASSLAVGPTPTEAFF.

V is TRBV27 and J is TRBJ2-1, with D possibly matching TRBD1 (6 bases). Trimming removed 2 bases at V and 7 bases at J, with 15 bases between. The CDR3 is made up of 15 amino acids. CDR1 is MNHEY, CDR2 SMNVEV, per germline (reference sequence). CDR3 region: CASSLGSQGGNEQFF. The CDR3 region has the DNA TGTGCCAGCAGTTTAGGGTCACAGGGTGGAAATGAGCAGTTCTTC.

The rearrangement uses TRBV7-2 and TRBJ1-5, with a possible D match to TRBD1 (5 bases). Germline CDR1 is SGHTA and CDR2 is FQGNSA. This CDR3 comprises 17 residues. The V gene lost 1 base and the J gene lost 3 bases, with 16 bases spanning the gap. CDR3 bases: TGTGCCAGCAGCTTAGTCGGGGGTAGGGAATACAATCAGCCCCAGCATTTT. Protein sequence: CASSLVGGREYNQPQHF.

The rearrangement uses TRBV10-1 and TRBJ1-1; no definite D call. V shed 8 bases and J shed 3 bases, with 13 bases lying between them. Germline values: CDR1 WNHNN, CDR2 SYGVQD (reference sequence). The CDR3 extends over 13 amino acids. The CDR3 protein is CASSETGYTEAFF. In DNA form, the CDR3 reads TGCGCCAGCTCGGAGACGGGATACACTGAAGCTTTCTTT.

The CDR3: CASSGGLDEQYF. CDR3 DNA: TGTGCCAGCAGCGGAGGGTTGGACGAGCAGTACTTC. V gene TRBV27 combines with J gene TRBJ2-7, with a weak D call TRBD2 (6 bases). The germline gives CDR1 MNHEY, CDR2 SMNVEV (reference sequence). Trimming took 6 bases from V and 5 from J, leaving 11 bases between them. The CDR3 runs 12 residues.

This clone was detected only a few times. The rearrangement links TRBV19 to TRBJ1-1; 9 positions match TRBD1. CDR1 is LNHDA and CDR2 is SQIVND in the germline V gene (reference sequence). The CDR3 consists of 16 residues. After removal of 7 bases from V and 2 bases from J, the junction contained 11 bases not matched to a gene. As DNA, the CDR3 is TGTGCCAGTACTATCCGACAGGGGGGAATTAACACTGAAGCTTTCTTT. It specifies CASTIRQGGINTEAFF.

The chain carries TRBV11-1 and TRBJ2-5; possible D gene TRBD1, 6 bases. With 5 bases removed from V and 1 base from J, the gap between germline ends came to 11 bases. This CDR3 region has 14 residues. Germline V gives CDR1 SGHAT, CDR2 FQDESV (reference sequence). CDR3 coding DNA: TGTGCCAGCAGCCAAACAGGGTTCCAAGAGACCCAGTACTTC. It is translated as CASSQTGFQETQYF.

The chain couples TRBV28 to TRBJ1-4; 7 nucleotides match TRBD1. The germline V gene encodes CDR1 MDHEN and CDR2 SYDVKM. V gave up 4 bases and J gave up 7 bases; unmatched junction bases: 6. This CDR3 is 14 amino acids long. The CDR3 sequence is CASSSPGQAEKLFF. The CDR3 region has the DNA TGTGCCAGCAGTTCGCCTGGACAGGCTGAAAAACTGTTTTTT.

J is TRBJ1-2 and V is TRBV14, with TRBD1 identical over 9 bases. Losses at the gene ends were 3 bases for V and 0 bases for J; bases not matched to a gene: 5. The CDR3 consists of 16 residues. CDR1 is SGHDN and CDR2 is FVKESK in the germline V gene. The CDR3: CASSQIRTGANYGYTF. The CDR3 region has the DNA TGTGCCAGCAGCCAGATCCGGACAGGGGCTAACTATGGCTACACCTTC.

CDR3: CASREGNSYNEQFF. The CDR3 DNA is TGTGCCAGCAGGGAGGGGAACTCCTACAATGAGCAGTTCTTC. The J gene is TRBJ2-1, the V gene TRBV7-6; perhaps TRBD2 as D (6 bases). With 6 bases removed from V and 0 bases from J, the gap between germline ends came to 9 bases. Germline CDR1 SGHVS, CDR2 FNYEAQ. The CDR3 extends over 14 amino acids.

The gene calls are TRBV29-1 and TRBJ1-4; the D gene is possibly TRBD1 (6 bases). Trimming stripped 0 bases from V and 8 bases from J, with 13 bases between. This CDR3 spans 14 amino acids. The germline gives CDR1 SQVTM, CDR2 ANQGSEA. This chain's CDR3 is CSVEDQGNWEKLFF. CDR3 nucleotides: TGCAGCGTTGAAGATCAGGGGAATTGGGAAAAACTGTTTTTT. Supplemented by reference TRBV29-1 and TRBJ1-4, the full variable domain reads SAVISQKPSRDICQRGTSLTIQCQVDSQVTMMFWYRQQPGQSLTLIATANQGSEATYESGFVIDKFPISRPNLTFSTLTVSNMSPEDSSIYLCSVEDQGNWEKLFFGSGTQLSVL.

This clone appeared a single time. The chain has TRBV5-4 and TRBJ1-1; D gene ambiguous. The V end lost 0 bases, the J end lost 4 bases, and 7 bases lay between the germline ends. The CDR3 loop spans 13 amino acids. Germline loops: CDR1 SGHNT, CDR2 YYREEE (reference sequence). In DNA form, the CDR3 reads TGTGCCAGCAGCTTGGAGACGGGCACTGAAGCTTTCTTT. It translates to CASSLETGTEAFF.

The V and J genes are TRBV2 and TRBJ1-2, with D possibly being TRBD1 (5 bases). CDR1 and CDR2 (germline): SNHLY, FYNNEI. V was pared by 7 bases and J by 6 bases, with 15 bases between. This CDR3 has 13 residues. The chain's CDR3 is CASKAGQQHGYTF. CDR3 DNA sequence: TGTGCCAGCAAGGCAGGGCAACAACATGGCTACACCTTC.

This chain links TRBV7-2 with TRBJ1-2, with 7 positions matching TRBD1. CDR1 is SGHTA and CDR2 is FQGNSA in the germline V gene. This CDR3 has 19 amino acids. V lost 3 bases, J lost 0 bases, and 16 bases stayed unmatched. The CDR3 DNA sequence: TGTGCCAGCAGCTTCCTCGGACAGGACTCTTTTCGTACTAACTATGGCTACACCTTC. Amino acids: CASSFLGQDSFRTNYGYTF.

With regard to this clone: The junction shows a germline mismatch at one end, possibly a read error. V is TRBV6-1 and J is TRBJ2-7, with unresolved D. The CDR3 sequence is 13 residues long. CDR1 and CDR2 (germline): MNHNS, SASEGT. The CDR3 bases are TGTGCCAGCTGTGAGTTGGGCCTCTACGAGCAGTACTTC. Protein sequence: CASCELGLYEQYF.

The CDR3 sequence is CASSSSTLGPDTQYF. The CDR3 nucleotides read TGTGCCAGCAGTTCATCAACCTTGGGCCCAGATACGCAGTATTTT. The chain combines TRBV6-5 with TRBJ2-3; D uncertain. Trimming took off 4 bases at V and 4 bases at J, with 15 bases between the two ends. This CDR3 is built from 15 residues. Germline loops: CDR1 MNHEY, CDR2 SVGAGI.

This clone was found once. V and J are TRBV5-1 and TRBJ1-4; 7 nucleotides line up with TRBD1. Germline CDR1 SGHRS, CDR2 YFSETQ. The ends lost 2 bases at V and 8 bases at J; junction bases unmatched: 6. There are 14 residues in the CDR3. The DNA for the CDR3 is TGCGCCAGCAGCTTATTTGGGACAGCCGAAAAACTGTTTTTT. Translated, it gives CASSLFGTAEKLFF.

The chain uses TRBV11-2 and TRBJ2-3, with a weak D call TRBD2 (6 bases). The CDR3 runs 16 residues. CDR1 SGHAT and CDR2 FQNNGV come from the germline V gene. Deletions cut 0 bases from V and 5 bases from J, with 15 bases between. The CDR3 DNA sequence: TGTGCCAGCAGCTTAGAGTATGGAGGGAAGGGAGATACGCAGTATTTT. Its protein is CASSLEYGGKGDTQYF.

The J gene is TRBJ2-7, the V gene TRBV6-6; perhaps TRBD1 as D (6 bases). The CDR3 extends over 16 amino acids. Germline CDR1 and CDR2: MNHNY and SVGAGI (reference sequence). V shed 6 bases and J shed 6 bases, with 24 bases lying between them. This chain's CDR3 is CASRPPFTGPEGEQYF. CDR3 in DNA: TGTGCCAGCAGGCCTCCGTTTACAGGGCCCGAGGGCGAGCAGTACTTC.